This T cell receptor (beta chain) appears in the sequencing data of a study of blood T cell repertoires in COVID-19. Study at large: PBMCs, B-cell-depleted T cells, or T cells were the source of the cDNA or gDNA that made up the material.

This CDR3 contains 14 residues. The V end was cut by 4 bases, the J end by 1 base, with 9 bases between. Germline V gene lookup returns CDR1 MNHEY and CDR2 SVGAGI. Original analysis: How many nucleated cells were present was estimated from reference gene primer amplification. Method: immunoSEQ multiplex PCR; TCRdb's copy keeps in-frame clones and lacks some. That table gives V, J and clone size, and the DNA gave D and trimming. The table has about 68,000 clones, 75% to 95% seen once. The specimen sequenced was peripheral blood. This chain links TRBV6-5 with TRBJ2-3, with D possibly TRBD1 on 5 matching bases. This TCR derives from a woman aged 55 to 70 with active COVID-19. DNA for the CDR3: TGTGCCAGCAGTTTTACCAGGGGCACAGATACGCAGTATTTT. This gives the protein CASSFTRGTDTQYF.